This TCR beta chain originates from a study of blood T cell repertoires in COVID-19. This table comes from immunoSEQ multiplex PCR, and its TCRdb copy is limited to in-frame clones, with some not included. The sample lists about 150,000 clones, roughly nine tenths occurring once. The CDR3 consists of 14 residues. Germline CDR1 is SGHDN and CDR2 is FVKESK. The ends were cut back, 4 bases at V and 4 bases at J, with 11 bases in the middle. Sequenced material: peripheral blood. The clonotype was recovered from a human donor in a cohort sampled during active COVID-19. V is TRBV14 and J is TRBJ2-1; D possibly corresponds to TRBD2 (6 bases). CDR3 DNA sequence: TGTGCCAGCAGCCTACCCGGGACTTACAATGAGCAGTTCTTC. Protein: CASSLPGTYNEQFF.